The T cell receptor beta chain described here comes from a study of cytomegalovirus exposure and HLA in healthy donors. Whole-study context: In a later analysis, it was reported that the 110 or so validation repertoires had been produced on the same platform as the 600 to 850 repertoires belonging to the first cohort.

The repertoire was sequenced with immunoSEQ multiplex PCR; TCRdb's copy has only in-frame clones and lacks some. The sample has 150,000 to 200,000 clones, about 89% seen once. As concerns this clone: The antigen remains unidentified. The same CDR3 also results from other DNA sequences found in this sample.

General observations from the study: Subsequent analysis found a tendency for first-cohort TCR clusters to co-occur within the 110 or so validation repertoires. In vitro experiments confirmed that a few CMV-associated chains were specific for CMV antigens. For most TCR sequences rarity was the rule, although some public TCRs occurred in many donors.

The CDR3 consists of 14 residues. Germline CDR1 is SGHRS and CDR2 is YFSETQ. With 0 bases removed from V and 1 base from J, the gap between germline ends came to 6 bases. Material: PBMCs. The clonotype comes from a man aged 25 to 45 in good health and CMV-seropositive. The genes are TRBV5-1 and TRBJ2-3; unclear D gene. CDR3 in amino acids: CASSLDRGTDTQYF. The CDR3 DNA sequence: TGCGCCAGCAGCTTGGATCGGGGCACAGATACGCAGTATTTT.